A single sample gave rise to the 29 T cell receptor beta chains below, sequenced in a study of OX40 agonist ivuxolimab in advanced cancers. Library generation was performed with the immunoSEQ multiplex PCR assay. TCRdb took this table from immuneACCESS and kept in-frame rearrangements with V and J called. Such tables lack part of the clones; where checked against another copy, unresolved V genes explain under half of the gap, and the rest is unexplained. The sample data list tens of thousands of clones, and 84% of these were observed just once. The ten largest account for less than 4% of the sample. Here the sequenced sample was CD4+ or CD8+ T cells sorted from blood, taken in a trial of the OX40 agonist ivuxolimab. All receptors derive from an adult with an advanced solid tumor such as melanoma, head and neck, liver or kidney cancer.

Only one count was recorded for this clone. This sequence joins TRBV19 and TRBJ2-3; 7 nucleotides match TRBD2. V trimming: 5 bases; J trimming: 4 bases; junction bases outside the gene matches: 12. The CDR3 contains 16 residues. Germline loops: CDR1 LNHDA, CDR2 SQIVND (reference sequence). CDR3 in DNA: TGTGCCAGTAGTCTCCCGCCGCGAGCGGGGCCAGATACGCAGTATTTT. It translates to CASSLPPRAGPDTQYF.

The chain employs TRBV18 and TRBJ2-2; unclear D gene. Trimming cost V 0 bases and J 8 bases, with 7 bases left between them. Germline loops: CDR1 KGHSH, CDR2 LQKENI. This CDR3 is built from 13 residues. The CDR3 region is CASSPPDFGELFF. The CDR3, as DNA: TGTGCCAGCTCACCACCGGATTTTGGGGAGCTGTTTTTT.

This clone was seen a single time. The CDR3 bases are TGTGCCAGCAGAGCCGACAGGCCTTCCACTGAAGCTTTCTTT. It is translated as CASRADRPSTEAFF. V usage is TRBV27 and J usage is TRBJ1-1; possibly TRBD1 for D (6 bases). CDR1 and CDR2 (germline): MNHEY, SMNVEV (reference sequence). The CDR3 totals 14 residues. V lost 6 bases to trimming and J lost 4 bases, with 15 bases between them.

This clone was seen a few times. The chain joins TRBV5-1 to TRBJ2-2, with D unclear. The CDR3 totals 13 residues. The V end lost 5 bases, the J end lost 4 bases, and 9 bases lay between the germline ends. In germline, CDR1 is SGHRS, CDR2 YFSETQ. The DNA of the CDR3 is TGCGCCAGCAGTTTACAGAGCACCGGGGAGCTGTTTTTT. Translating it yields CASSLQSTGELFF.

This chain uses TRBV9 with TRBJ2-5; the D call may be TRBD1 or TRBD2 (5 bases each). CDR1 is SGDLS and CDR2 is YYNGEE in the germline V gene. Trimming left V 4 bases short and J 1 base short, with 11 bases between. This CDR3 is built from 14 residues. As DNA, the CDR3 is TGTGCCAGCAGCCGGGACCTCGCCCAAGAGACCCAGTACTTC. Translation: CASSRDLAQETQYF.

The chain joins TRBV27 to TRBJ1-1; D remains ambiguous. The CDR3 sequence is 15 residues long. The germline V gene encodes CDR1 MNHEY and CDR2 SMNVEV (reference sequence). Between the trimmed V and J ends, which lost 5 bases and 4 bases, there was a span of 17 bases. The DNA of the CDR3 is TGTGCCAGCAGTCCCAGGACCGGGCGTGGCACTGAAGCTTTCTTT. Translated, it gives CASSPRTGRGTEAFF.

The genes are TRBV6-6 and TRBJ1-1, with a possible D match to TRBD1 (6 bases). The CDR3 length is 11 residues. The germline V gene encodes CDR1 MNHNY and CDR2 SVGAGI (reference sequence). Trimming cost V 7 bases and J 8 bases, with 11 bases left between them. CDR3 protein: CASTMGTEAFF. In DNA, the CDR3 is TGTGCCAGCACTATGGGGACAGAAGCTTTCTTT.

V usage is TRBV2 and J usage is TRBJ1-2; the D gene is possibly TRBD1 (6 bases). Germline CDR1 SNHLY, CDR2 FYNNEI. The CDR3 has 12 residues. Trimming left V 9 bases short and J 6 bases short, with 14 bases between. This chain's CDR3 is CARRGQGNGYTF. For the CDR3, the DNA is TGTGCCAGACGGGGACAAGGCAATGGCTACACCTTC.

The V and J genes are TRBV27 and TRBJ1-6; 8 nucleotides match TRBD1. J was trimmed by 3 bases and V by 5 bases; bases with no gene match: 3. The germline V gene has CDR1 MNHEY and CDR2 SMNVEV (reference sequence). This CDR3 comprises 15 residues. The CDR3 DNA sequence: TGTGCCAGCAGTGGCGGGACAGGCTATAATTCACCCCTCCACTTT. It encodes CASSGGTGYNSPLHF.

This chain links TRBV10-2 with TRBJ1-2, with 7 positions matching TRBD1. CDR3 length: 13 amino acids. Germline V gene data show CDR1 as WSHSY and CDR2 as SAAADI. V gave up 7 bases and J gave up 6 bases; unmatched junction bases: 8. This CDR3 reads CASKYNRGHGYTF. The CDR3 DNA follows: TGCGCCAGCAAGTACAACAGGGGACATGGCTACACCTTC.

This sequence joins TRBV7-8 and TRBJ2-7; TRBD1 or TRBD2 may be the D gene (5 bases each). The V end lost 5 bases, the J end lost 6 bases, and 14 bases lay between the germline ends. The CDR3 runs 13 residues. Looked up from germline, CDR1 is SGHVS and CDR2 is FQNEAQ. DNA for the CDR3: TGTGCCAGCAGCCAAGCGCTGGGGACCGAGCAGTACTTC. It translates to CASSQALGTEQYF.

This clone occurred a few times. The J gene is TRBJ2-1, the V gene TRBV15; possibly TRBD2 for D (5 bases). The V end was cut by 1 base, the J end by 1 base, with 11 bases between. This CDR3 is built from 16 residues. Germline loops: CDR1 LNHNV, CDR2 YYDKDF (reference sequence). CDR3: CATSRGPPGSYNEQFF. The CDR3 nucleotides are TGTGCCACCAGCAGAGGGCCCCCGGGGTCCTACAATGAGCAGTTCTTC.

The V call is TRBV5-5, the J call TRBJ1-1; TRBD1 matches 8 bases. Germline V gene sequence: CDR1 SGHKS, CDR2 YYEKEE (reference sequence). V dropped 4 bases and J dropped 2; count of bases not matched to a gene: 7. The CDR3 is 15 amino acids. The CDR3 region has the DNA TGTGCCAGCAGCACGCAGGGGGCGCCAAACACTGAAGCTTTCTTT. Translating gives CASSTQGAPNTEAFF.

This clone was detected once. V is TRBV27 and J is TRBJ1-6; D remains unclear. The CDR3 is made up of 13 amino acids. Germline CDR1 is MNHEY and CDR2 is SMNVEV (reference sequence). Trimming shortened V by 0 bases and J by 7 bases, and 4 bases separated the two germline ends. For the CDR3, the DNA is TGTGCCAGCAGTTTATCATGGAATTCACCCCTCCACTTT. This codes for CASSLSWNSPLHF.

The chain has TRBV6-5 and TRBJ2-7; 8 bases map to TRBD1. V was clipped by 4 bases and J by 1 base; unmatched bases: 6. The CDR3 covers 15 residues. Germline-derived CDR1 and CDR2 are MNHEY and SVGAGI. The CDR3 coding sequence is TGTGCCAGCAGTTCACCGGGACAGGCGTCCTACGAGCAGTACTTC. It yields the protein CASSSPGQASYEQYF.

The gene calls are TRBV6-1 and TRBJ2-5; maybe TRBD1 (5 bases). V lost 6 bases and J lost 4, with 12 bases in between. Germline V gives CDR1 MNHNS, CDR2 SASEGT. The CDR3 consists of 13 residues. This CDR3 is CASSGHVRETQYF. CDR3 DNA sequence: TGTGCCAGCAGCGGACACGTTCGAGAGACCCAGTACTTC.

The chain links TRBV6-1 to TRBJ2-1; TRBD1 might be the D (6 bases). V was cut by 1 base and J by 3 bases, with 13 bases left in between. CDR1 and CDR2 (germline): MNHNS, SASEGT. CDR3 length: 16 amino acids. The CDR3 coding sequence is TGTGCCAGCAGTGAAGAGGGAACAGGGTTCTACAATGAGCAGTTCTTC. Protein sequence: CASSEEGTGFYNEQFF.

The rearrangement links TRBV29-1 to TRBJ2-7; TRBD1 aligns across 7 bases. With V trimmed by 6 bases and J by 3 bases, 8 bases remained unmatched. The CDR3 has 13 residues. Germline V lookup: CDR1 SQVTM, CDR2 ANQGSEA. CDR3 sequence reads: CSVTGQDLYEQYF. The CDR3 DNA follows: TGCAGCGTGACTGGACAGGACCTCTACGAGCAGTACTTC.

V and J are TRBV6-1 and TRBJ1-1, with a tentative D call TRBD1 (6 bases). With 5 bases removed from V and 9 bases from J, the gap between germline ends came to 22 bases. The CDR3 totals 15 residues. Germline-derived CDR1 and CDR2 are MNHNS and SASEGT. CDR3 DNA sequence: TGTGCCAGCAGTTCCCTCCCGACAGGCACCCTGAAAGCTTTCTTT. Amino acid sequence: CASSSLPTGTLKAFF.

The chain joins TRBV5-4 to TRBJ2-5; D gene unclear. The CDR3 contains 14 residues. Germline loops: CDR1 SGHNT, CDR2 YYREEE (reference sequence). Trimming removed 2 bases at V and 5 bases at J, with 13 bases between. As DNA, the CDR3 is TGTGCCAGCAGCTTCCAGGAGCGCCCCGAGACCCAGTACTTC. Translated, it gives CASSFQERPETQYF.

This clone has a single count. V is TRBV6-1 and J is TRBJ1-2; D is perhaps TRBD1 (5 bases). This CDR3 contains 18 residues. The V end was cut by 1 base, the J end by 0 bases, with 18 bases between. Per the germline V gene, CDR1 is MNHNS and CDR2 is SASEGT. CDR3 DNA: TGTGCCAGCAGTGAAGGAGGTCAGGGCCTCCTCTCTAACTATGGCTACACCTTC. Translated: CASSEGGQGLLSNYGYTF.

The gene calls are TRBV4-1 and TRBJ2-5; the match to TRBD2 covers 8 bases. Germline values: CDR1 MGHRA, CDR2 YSYEKL. This CDR3 region has 16 residues. After removal of 1 base from V and 4 bases from J, the junction contained 8 bases not matched to a gene. CDR3 in DNA: TGCGCCAGCAGCCAAGGTCCGGGGGGGCCGTCAGAGACCCAGTACTTC. As protein: CASSQGPGGPSETQYF.

This chain connects TRBV6-5 to TRBJ1-2; tentatively, D is TRBD1 (5 bases). The CDR3 consists of 15 residues. Germline V gene lookup returns CDR1 MNHEY and CDR2 SVGAGI. V lost 10 bases, J lost 5 bases, and 23 bases lay in between. The CDR3 nucleotides are TGTGCCATCGCACGTCTGGGGCTAGCGGGATATGGCTACACCTTC. As protein: CAIARLGLAGYGYTF.

The V and J genes are TRBV5-1 and TRBJ2-5, with D perhaps TRBD2 (6 bases). V shed 4 bases and J shed 6 bases, with 16 bases lying between them. Germline CDR1 reads SGHRS; CDR2 reads YFSETQ. CDR3 length equals 14 residues. The CDR3 coding sequence is TGCGCCAGCAGCGGGGGGACGGGCGGCAAGACCCAGTACTTC. Translation: CASSGGTGGKTQYF.

Concerning this clone itself: Mismatch with germline at one junction end may stem from a read error. The genes are TRBV5-6 and TRBJ1-4; 7 positions match TRBD1. CDR1 is SGHDT and CDR2 is YYEEEE in the germline V gene. The CDR3 is made up of 14 amino acids. This chain's CDR3 is CANSSDRTNEKLFF. CDR3 nucleotides: TGTGCCAACAGCTCGGACAGGACTAATGAAAAACTGTTTTTT.

The chain couples TRBV11-3 to TRBJ1-1; TRBD1 aligns across 9 bases. The germline V gene encodes CDR1 SGHNT and CDR2 YENEEA. The CDR3 has 14 residues. J was trimmed by 4 bases and V by 4 bases; bases with no gene match: 4. CDR3 nucleotide sequence: TGTGCCAGCAGCTACCGGACAGGGGTCACTGAAGCTTTCTTT. Its protein is CASSYRTGVTEAFF.

The CDR3 nucleotides are TGTGCCAGCAGTTACTCACAGGGAAACGATGAGCAGTTCTTC. Its translation is CASSYSQGNDEQFF. The chain employs TRBV6-5 and TRBJ2-1, with D possibly TRBD1 on 6 matching bases. Trimming shortened V by 0 bases and J by 8 bases, and 11 bases separated the two germline ends. CDR1 is MNHEY and CDR2 is SVGAGI in the germline V gene. The CDR3 is 14 residues long.

The chain employs TRBV19 and TRBJ1-6; maybe TRBD1 (6 bases). This CDR3 is built from 14 residues. The V end was cut by 6 bases, the J end by 7 bases, with 13 bases between. The germline CDR1 and CDR2 sequences are LNHDA and SQIVND (reference sequence). The CDR3 loop reads CASSTQGRNSPLHF. CDR3 coding DNA: TGTGCCAGTAGCACACAGGGACGGAATTCACCCCTCCACTTT.

Only a few counts were recorded for this clone. This sequence joins TRBV11-2 and TRBJ2-3, with 10 bases aligning to TRBD2. The CDR3 spans 16 residues. The ends lost 1 base at V and 6 bases at J; junction bases unmatched: 7. Germline values: CDR1 SGHAT, CDR2 FQNNGV. The CDR3 region is CASSLGLAGVGDTQYF. The CDR3 DNA is TGTGCCAGCAGCTTAGGTCTAGCGGGGGTTGGGGATACGCAGTATTTT.